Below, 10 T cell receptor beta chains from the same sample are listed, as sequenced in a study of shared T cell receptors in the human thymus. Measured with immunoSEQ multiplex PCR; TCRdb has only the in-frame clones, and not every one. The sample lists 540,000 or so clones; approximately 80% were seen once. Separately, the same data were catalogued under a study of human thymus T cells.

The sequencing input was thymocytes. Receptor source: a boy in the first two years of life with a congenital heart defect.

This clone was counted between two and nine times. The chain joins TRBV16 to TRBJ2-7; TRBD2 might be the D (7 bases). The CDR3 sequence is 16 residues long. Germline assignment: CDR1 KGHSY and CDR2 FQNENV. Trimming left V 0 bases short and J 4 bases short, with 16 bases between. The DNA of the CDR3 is TGTGCCAGCAGCCAATCCAAGCAGGGGAGGGGTTACGAGCAGTACTTC. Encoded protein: CASSQSKQGRGYEQYF.

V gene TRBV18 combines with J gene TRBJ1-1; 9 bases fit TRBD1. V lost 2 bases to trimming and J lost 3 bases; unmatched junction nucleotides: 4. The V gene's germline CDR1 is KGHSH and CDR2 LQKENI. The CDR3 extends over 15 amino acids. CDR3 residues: CASSPSRDRDTEAFF. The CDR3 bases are TGTGCCAGCTCACCAAGCCGGGACAGGGACACTGAAGCTTTCTTT.

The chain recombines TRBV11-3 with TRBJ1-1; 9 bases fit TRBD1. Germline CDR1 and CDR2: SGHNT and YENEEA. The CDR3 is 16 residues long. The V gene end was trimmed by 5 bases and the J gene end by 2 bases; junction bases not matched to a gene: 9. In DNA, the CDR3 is TGTGCCAGCAGCCTAAGACAGGGGGTTTTTAACACTGAAGCTTTCTTT. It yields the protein CASSLRQGVFNTEAFF. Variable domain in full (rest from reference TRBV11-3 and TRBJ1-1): EAGVVQSPRYKIIEKKQPVAFWCNPISGHNTLYWYLQNLGQGPELLIRYENEEAVDDSQLPKDRFSAERLKGVDSTLKIQPAELGDSAVYLCASSLRQGVFNTEAFFGQGTRLTVV.

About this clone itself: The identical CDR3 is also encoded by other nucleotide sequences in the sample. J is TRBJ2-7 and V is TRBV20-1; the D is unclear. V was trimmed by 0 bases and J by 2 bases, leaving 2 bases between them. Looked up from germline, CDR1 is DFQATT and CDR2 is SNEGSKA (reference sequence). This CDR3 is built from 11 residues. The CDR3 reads CSARDTYEQYF. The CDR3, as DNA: TGCAGTGCTAGAGATACCTACGAGCAGTACTTC.

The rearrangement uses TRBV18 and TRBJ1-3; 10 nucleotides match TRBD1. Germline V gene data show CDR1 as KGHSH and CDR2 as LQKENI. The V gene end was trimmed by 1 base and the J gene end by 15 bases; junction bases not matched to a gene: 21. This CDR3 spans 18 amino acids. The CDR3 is CASSPLWPPGQGIPSRYF. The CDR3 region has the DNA TGTGCCAGCTCACCACTTTGGCCCCCGGGACAGGGGATACCATCCCGATATTTT. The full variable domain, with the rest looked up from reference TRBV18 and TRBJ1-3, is NAGVMQNPRHLVRRRGQEARLRCSPMKGHSHVYWYRQLPEEGLKFMVYLQKENIIDESGMPKERFSAEFPKEGPSILRIQQVVRGDSAAYFCASSPLWPPGQGIPSRYFGEGSWLTVV.

CDR3 loop: CATSRRNSGVPQETQYF. CDR3 sequence (DNA): TGTGCCACCAGCAGACGAAATAGCGGGGTACCGCAAGAGACCCAGTACTTC. V and J are TRBV15 and TRBJ2-5, with 8 bases lining up with TRBD2. Losses at the gene ends were 2 bases for V and 2 bases for J; bases not matched to a gene: 10. From germline, CDR1 is LNHNV and CDR2 YYDKDF (reference sequence). The CDR3 has 17 amino acids.

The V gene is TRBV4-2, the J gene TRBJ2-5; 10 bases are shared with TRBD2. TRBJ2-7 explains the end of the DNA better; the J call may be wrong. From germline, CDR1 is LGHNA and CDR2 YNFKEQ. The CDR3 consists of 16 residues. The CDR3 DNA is TGTGCCAGCAGCCTGGCCCCGCTAGCGGGAGTTGACGAGCAGTACTTC. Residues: CASSLAPLAGVDEQYF.

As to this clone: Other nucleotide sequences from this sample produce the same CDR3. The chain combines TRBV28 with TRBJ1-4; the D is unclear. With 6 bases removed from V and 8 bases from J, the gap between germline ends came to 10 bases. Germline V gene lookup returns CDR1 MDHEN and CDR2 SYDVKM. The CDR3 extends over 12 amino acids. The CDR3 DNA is TGTGCCAGCAGCTCGACTGGGGAAAAACTGTTTTTT. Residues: CASSSTGEKLFF.

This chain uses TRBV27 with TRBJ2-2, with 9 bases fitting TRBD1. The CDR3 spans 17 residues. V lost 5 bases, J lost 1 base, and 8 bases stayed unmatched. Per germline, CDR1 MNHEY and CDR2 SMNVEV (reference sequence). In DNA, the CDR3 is TGTGCCAGCAGTCTACCGGGACAGGGACAGAACACCGGGGAGCTGTTTTTT. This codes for CASSLPGQGQNTGELFF.

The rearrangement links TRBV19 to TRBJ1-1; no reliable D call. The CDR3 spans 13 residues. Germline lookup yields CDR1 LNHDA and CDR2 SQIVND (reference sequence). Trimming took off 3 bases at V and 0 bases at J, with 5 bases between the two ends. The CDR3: CASSMTLNTEAFF. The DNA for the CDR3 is TGTGCCAGTAGTATGACTTTGAACACTGAAGCTTTCTTT.